One and the same sample provided the 23 T cell receptor beta chains below, sequenced in a study of vaccination and CD4 T cells after COVID-19. The antigens for these receptors are not known. Treatment of the sample: approximately nine-day PBMC culture with coronavirus spike peptide pools or control peptides (ViraFEST assay). CD4+ T-cell collection from the unexposed donor predated the COVID-19 pandemic (2011-2018). The Oncomine TCR Beta short-read assay was what sequenced the DNA obtained from cultured CD4+ T cells. Using its own MiXCR run on the PCR reads, TCRdb lists one record per CDR3 protein. Of several thousand distinct CDR3 sequences in the sample, about 40% were seen once. Sequenced sample: CD4+ T cells from blood, cultured in vitro. These receptor sequences come from a human donor in good health.

This clonotype was seen only a few times. The CDR3 coding sequence is TGTGCCAGCAGGGGACAGGGAACAGATACGCAGTATTTT. Its protein is CASRGQGTDTQYF. V gene TRBV27 combines with J gene TRBJ2-3, with 9 bases matching TRBD1. Germline V gene lookup returns CDR1 MNHEY and CDR2 SMNVEV (reference sequence). CDR3 length: 13 residues. V lost 6 bases to trimming and J lost 3 bases; unmatched junction nucleotides: 1.

As DNA, the CDR3 is TGTGCCAGCAGTCTGCGGACGTCTAGCACAGATACGCAGTATTTT. This sequence encodes CASSLRTSSTDTQYF. The V and J genes are TRBV6-2 or TRBV6-3 and TRBJ2-3; no reliable D call. V was clipped by 5 bases and J by 0 bases, with 12 bases between them. The CDR3 sequence is 15 residues long. CDR1 is MNHEY, CDR2 SVGEGT, per germline.

V is TRBV18 and J is TRBJ1-5; D possibly corresponds to TRBD1 (5 bases). Trimming took off 3 bases at V and 3 bases at J, with 9 bases between the two ends. This CDR3 has 14 residues. Germline CDR1 reads KGHSH; CDR2 reads LQKENI. The CDR3 nucleotides are TGTGCCAGCTCACCCGGGACGGCCAATCAGCCCCAGCATTTT. Translation: CASSPGTANQPQHF. The whole variable domain, remainder taken from reference TRBV18 and TRBJ1-5, is NAGVMQNPRHLVRRRGQEARLRCSPMKGHSHVYWYRQLPEEGLKFMVYLQKENIIDESGMPKERFSAEFPKEGPSILRIQQVVRGDSAAYFCASSPGTANQPQHFGDGTRLSIL.

The sample holds a few counts of this clonotype. The V gene is TRBV7-9, the J gene TRBJ2-5; D unresolved. Germline V gene data show CDR1 as SEHNR and CDR2 as FQNEAQ (reference sequence). Trimming cost V 5 bases and J 7 bases, with 8 bases left between them. This CDR3 contains 11 residues. The CDR3 here is CASSPEGTQYF. The CDR3 DNA sequence: TGTGCCAGCAGCCCGGAAGGGACCCAGTACTTC.

V is TRBV7-9 and J is TRBJ1-1, with D maybe TRBD1 (5 bases). The CDR3 is 14 amino acids. The germline V and J ends were trimmed by 3 bases and 2 bases, with 10 bases remaining between them. Germline V CDR1 and CDR2: SEHNR, FQNEAQ (reference sequence). CDR3 sequence (DNA): TGTGCCAGCAGCTTTTCAGGGAGCAACACTGAAGCTTTCTTT. It translates to CASSFSGSNTEAFF.

The chain recombines TRBV9 with TRBJ2-7, with D possibly TRBD1 on 6 matching bases. The V gene lost 4 bases and the J gene lost 6 bases, with 20 bases spanning the gap. This CDR3 has 15 residues. The germline gives CDR1 SGDLS, CDR2 YYNGEE. In nucleotides, the CDR3 is TGTGCCAGCAGCCCCTCGGGGACAAGAGGGTCCGAGCAGTACTTC. This sequence encodes CASSPSGTRGSEQYF. Full variable domain (remainder filled in from reference TRBV9 and TRBJ2-7): DSGVTQTPKHLITATGQRVTLRCSPRSGDLSVYWYQQSLDQGLQFLIQYYNGEERAKGNILERFSAQQFPDLHSELNLSSLELGDSALYFCASSPSGTRGSEQYFGPGTRLTVT.

This clonotype was found a few times. CDR3 region: CASCLTGLNTEAFF. As DNA, the CDR3 is TGTGCCAGCTGCTTGACAGGGCTGAACACTGAAGCTTTCTTT. The rearrangement joins TRBV2 to TRBJ1-1; 7 bases fit TRBD1. The trim removed 8 bases at V and 0 bases at J, leaving 6 bases unmatched. The CDR3 runs 14 residues. CDR1 is SNHLY and CDR2 is FYNNEI in the germline V gene.

This clonotype was seen more than once but under ten times. V is TRBV7-9 and J is TRBJ2-3; D gene ambiguous. V lost 5 bases and J 3 bases, leaving 15 bases between the germline ends. The CDR3 sequence is 15 residues long. Germline CDR1 reads SEHNR; CDR2 reads FQNEAQ (reference sequence). CDR3 protein: CASSLFGQFTDTQYF. The CDR3 DNA sequence: TGTGCCAGCAGCCTCTTCGGGCAGTTTACAGATACGCAGTATTTT.

V is TRBV4-2 and J is TRBJ2-7, with D possibly TRBD1 on 5 matching bases. CDR3 length: 15 amino acids. The germline gives CDR1 LGHNA, CDR2 YNFKEQ. V was cut by 0 bases and J by 4 bases, with 13 bases left in between. The CDR3 DNA reads TGTGCCAGCAGCCAAGACCAGGGTAGCACTTACGAGCAGTACTTC. This gives the protein CASSQDQGSTYEQYF.

This clonotype was recorded a few times. The chain employs TRBV6-4 and TRBJ2-3; 11 bases line up with TRBD2. The CDR3 consists of 15 residues. Germline V gene sequence: CDR1 MRHNA, CDR2 SNTAGT. The ends lost 2 bases at V and 4 bases at J; junction bases unmatched: 2. The CDR3, as DNA: TGTGCCAGCAGTGACGATAGCGGGGGGGCAGATACGCAGTATTTT. This translates into CASSDDSGGADTQYF.

There are a few counts of this clonotype. The chain uses TRBV20-1 and TRBJ2-1; unclear D gene. The CDR3 length is 11 residues. V was trimmed by 1 base and J by 9 bases, leaving 7 bases between them. CDR1 is DFQATT, CDR2 SNEGSKA, per germline (reference sequence). The CDR3 bases are TGCAGTGCTAGAGGCCTTGGTGAGCAGTTCTTC. It yields the protein CSARGLGEQFF.

The genes are TRBV19 and TRBJ1-5; no definite D call. The CDR3 sequence is 14 residues long. V was trimmed by 6 bases and J by 2 bases, leaving 11 bases between them. Looked up from germline, CDR1 is LNHDA and CDR2 is SQIVND (reference sequence). The CDR3 protein is CASRVGAGNQPQHF. As DNA, the CDR3 is TGTGCCAGTAGGGTGGGTGCGGGCAATCAGCCCCAGCATTTT.

The V gene is TRBV20-1, the J gene TRBJ1-5; D gene uncertain. Trimming pared 3 bases from V and 11 bases from J, leaving 17 bases between. The CDR3 loop spans 13 amino acids. CDR1 and CDR2 (germline): DFQATT, SNEGSKA (reference sequence). CDR3 protein: CSAREGLAMTQHF. The CDR3, as DNA: TGCAGTGCTAGGGAGGGCCTCGCGATGACCCAGCATTTT.

This clonotype turned up a few times. The chain joins TRBV20-1 to TRBJ1-6; D perhaps matches TRBD1 (6 bases). The CDR3 runs to 14 residues. Per the germline V gene, CDR1 is DFQATT and CDR2 is SNEGSKA (reference sequence). V was pared by 4 bases and J by 5 bases, with 12 bases between. CDR3 DNA sequence: TGCAGTGCTACTCCGGACAGCAATAATTCACCCCTCCACTTT. Translated: CSATPDSNNSPLHF.

The chain employs TRBV20-1 and TRBJ1-1; no reliable D call. The V gene lost 0 bases and the J gene lost 5 bases, with 10 bases spanning the gap. Per germline, CDR1 DFQATT and CDR2 SNEGSKA (reference sequence). The CDR3 has 13 amino acids. The CDR3 loop reads CSAREPGSTEAFF. The DNA for the CDR3 is TGCAGTGCTAGAGAGCCCGGGAGTACTGAAGCTTTCTTT.

The rearrangement joins TRBV6-1 to TRBJ2-7; D call uncertain. Trimming shortened V by 1 base and J by 0 bases, and 4 bases separated the two germline ends. Germline CDR1 and CDR2: MNHNS and SASEGT. The CDR3 extends over 13 amino acids. Here the CDR3 DNA reads TGTGCCAGCAGTGAAGGCTACTCCTACGAGCAGTACTTC. Amino acid sequence: CASSEGYSYEQYF.

CDR3: CSARDYPNEQFF. The CDR3 DNA follows: TGCAGTGCTAGGGACTACCCTAATGAGCAGTTCTTC. The gene calls are TRBV20-1 and TRBJ2-1; maybe TRBD2 (6 bases). Germline lookup yields CDR1 DFQATT and CDR2 SNEGSKA (reference sequence). This CDR3 has 12 residues. Trimming took off 3 bases at V and 7 bases at J, with 10 bases between the two ends.

This clonotype occurred a few times. This rearrangement joins TRBV7-8 to TRBJ1-1; weak D call: TRBD1 (5 bases). The CDR3 is 15 residues long. Trimming removed 0 bases from V and 11 bases from J, with 19 bases in between. CDR1 and CDR2 from the germline V gene are SGHVS and FQNEAQ. CDR3 region: CASSLAMPGRLAAFF. DNA of the CDR3: TGTGCCAGCAGCTTAGCGATGCCAGGGAGATTAGCGGCTTTCTTT.

This chain uses TRBV18 with TRBJ1-5, with D possibly matching TRBD1 (5 bases). The germline V gene has CDR1 KGHSH and CDR2 LQKENI. Trimming took off 3 bases at V and 4 bases at J, with 7 bases between the two ends. There are 13 residues in the CDR3. Here the CDR3 reads CASSPGENQPQHF. In DNA, the CDR3 is TGTGCCAGCTCACCGGGGGAGAATCAGCCCCAGCATTTT. The full variable domain, in which reference TRBV18 and TRBJ1-5 provide the parts outside the CDR3, is NAGVMQNPRHLVRRRGQEARLRCSPMKGHSHVYWYRQLPEEGLKFMVYLQKENIIDESGMPKERFSAEFPKEGPSILRIQQVVRGDSAAYFCASSPGENQPQHFGDGTRLSIL.

The chain has TRBV6-1 and TRBJ2-2; D call uncertain. The length of the CDR3 is 14 residues. Trimming shortened V by 1 base and J by 6 bases, and 9 bases separated the two germline ends. Looked up from germline, CDR1 is MNHNS and CDR2 is SASEGT. CDR3 protein: CASSEEASSGELFF. The CDR3, as DNA: TGTGCCAGCAGTGAAGAGGCCTCCTCCGGGGAGCTGTTTTTT.

This CDR3 is CASSLLGKGNEQYF. CDR3 sequence (DNA): TGTGCCAGCAGCTTGTTAGGGAAAGGGAACGAGCAGTACTTC. The J gene is TRBJ2-7, the V gene TRBV5-4, with D hard to call. V was clipped by 1 base and J by 5 bases, with 13 bases between them. CDR1 SGHNT and CDR2 YYREEE come from the germline V gene (reference sequence). This CDR3 has 14 residues.

Notes on this clonotype: A read error may produce the germline difference seen at one junction end. The chain uses TRBV27 and TRBJ1-2; 7 bases are shared with TRBD1. Germline V CDR1 and CDR2: MNHEY, SMNVEV (reference sequence). The CDR3 runs 12 residues. CDR3 coding DNA: TGTGCCAGCAGGACAGGGAAAAATGGCCACACCTTC. Amino acids: CASRTGKNGHTF.

The chain links TRBV18 to TRBJ1-1; a weak D match, TRBD1 (5 bases). The germline gives CDR1 KGHSH, CDR2 LQKENI. Trimming removed 5 bases at V and 1 base at J, with 8 bases between. CDR3 size: 13 residues. Written as DNA, the CDR3 is TGTGCCAGCTCAGCACAGGAGAACACTGAAGCTTTCTTT. Its protein is CASSAQENTEAFF.